What follows describes a single T cell receptor beta chain. PCR used 60 Vbeta primers and 13 Jbeta primers. Libraries were prepared by immunoSEQ multiplex PCR; TCRdb keeps only in-frame clonotypes and omits some of them. This table has about 140,000 clones, over 70% appearing once. Trimming left V 5 bases short and J 5 bases short, with 16 bases between. Germline lookup yields CDR1 SNHLY and CDR2 FYNNEI. There are 15 residues in the CDR3. The data originate from a study of cytomegalovirus exposure and HLA in healthy donors. The sequence came from a male donor in good health and CMV-seronegative. Material for sequencing was PBMCs. The chain carries TRBV2 and TRBJ1-5, with D maybe TRBD1 (6 bases). The CDR3 region has the DNA TGTGCCAGCAGTTTGACAGGCGTTTCCTATCAGCCCCAGCATTTT. Protein product: CASSLTGVSYQPQHF.